This paragraph reports one T cell receptor (beta chain). This receptor's antigen is unknown. One base away there is no much larger clone; base qualities are not given. At the junction V is shortened by 0 bases and J by 1 base, with 9 bases in between. The CDR3 has 15 amino acids, counting the end cysteine and phenylalanine. Only CDR3 DNA remains: 45 bases, in frame from the first base. In the germline V gene (reference sequence), CDR1 corresponds to LNHNV and CDR2 to YYDKDF. The data originate from a study of blood T cell repertoires in COVID-19 (dated by TCRdb to about 2020). Concerning the study at large: Samples from collaborators originated in the United States, Italy and Spain and spanned both the acute and convalescent phases of COVID-19. The sample metadata nearly always contained a de-identified subject ID, COVID-19 status, age in years and sex. A freely available public database, intended as a resource for researchers studying the immune response to SARS-CoV-2, is where the repertoires were released. Subjects who had been exposed to COVID-19, were actively infected with it, or had recovered from it provided the deeply sampled blood TCRbeta repertoires that made up the dataset. The prospective study material was composed of cDNA or gDNA derived from T cells, B-cell-depleted T cells, or PBMCs. Where available, HLA class I and class II types were obtained from metadata supplied by the sample provider rather than from assay-based typing. Samples were obtained from the ongoing ImmuneRACE study (first 160 participants) and from 1,254 subjects provided by 6 global collaborators.

Overall study outcomes, separate from this receptor: How much clinical and demographic metadata was included differed by source and by participant, and the metadata was provided uncurated.

TCRbeta CDR3 regions were amplified from genomic DNA using the immunoSEQ Assay, a bias-controlled multiplex PCR. The authors' pipeline ran thus. Within the assay, amplification of reference gene primers was used to estimate how many nucleated cells each sample contained. To quantify the absolute abundance of each unique TCRbeta CDR3 rearrangement, sequence reads were collapsed and filtered. For each sample, productive Simpson clonality was calculated as the square root of Simpson's diversity index across productive rearrangements. The immuneACCESS repertoire file appears here via TCRdb, limited to in-frame rearrangements. These files lack a portion of the clones; in checked studies, under half of the deficit traces to unresolved V genes, and the cause of the others is not known. D and trimming come from the DNA, and the V and J calls and clone size come from that table. This sample comprises 130,000 to 150,000 clones, around 80% of them detected only once. The ten largest clones capture 5.5% to 7% of the sample.

Collaborating institutions collected whole blood in K2EDTA tubes following their own protocols. Collaborator samples were shipped for TCRbeta analysis as frozen whole blood, isolated PBMCs, or DNA extracted from either sample type. The receptor comes from a human donor in a cohort sampled during active COVID-19. The chain joins TRBV15 to TRBJ1-2, with TRBD1 as a weak D call on 5 bases. Input material: peripheral blood. The CDR3 protein: CATSRDRGDNYGYTF. In nucleotides, the sequence is TGTGCCACCAGCAGAGATCGGGGGGATAACTATGGCTACACCTTC.